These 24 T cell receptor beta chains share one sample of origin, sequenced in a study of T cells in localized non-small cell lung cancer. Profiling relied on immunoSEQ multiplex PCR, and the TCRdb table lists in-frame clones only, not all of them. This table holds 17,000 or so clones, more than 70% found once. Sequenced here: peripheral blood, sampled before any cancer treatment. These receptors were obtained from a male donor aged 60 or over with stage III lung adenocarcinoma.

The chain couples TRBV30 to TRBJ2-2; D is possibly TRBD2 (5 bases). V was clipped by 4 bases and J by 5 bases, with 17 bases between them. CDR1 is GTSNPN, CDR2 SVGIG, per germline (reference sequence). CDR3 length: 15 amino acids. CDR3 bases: TGTGCCTGGACCCTACACGGGGTTACAACCGGGGAGCTGTTTTTT. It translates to CAWTLHGVTTGELFF.

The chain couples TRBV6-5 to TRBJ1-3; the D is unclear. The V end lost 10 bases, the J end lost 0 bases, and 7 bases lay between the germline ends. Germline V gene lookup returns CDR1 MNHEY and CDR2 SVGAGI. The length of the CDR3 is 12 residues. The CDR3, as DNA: TGTGCCACCTTGAGCTCTGGAAACACCATATATTTT. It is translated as CATLSSGNTIYF.

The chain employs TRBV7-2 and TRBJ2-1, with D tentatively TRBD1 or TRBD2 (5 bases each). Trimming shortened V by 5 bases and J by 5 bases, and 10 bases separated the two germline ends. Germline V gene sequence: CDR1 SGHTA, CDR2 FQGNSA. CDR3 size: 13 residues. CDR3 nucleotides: TGTGCCAGCAGCCCGGGACCTAACAATGAGCAGTTCTTC. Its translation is CASSPGPNNEQFF.

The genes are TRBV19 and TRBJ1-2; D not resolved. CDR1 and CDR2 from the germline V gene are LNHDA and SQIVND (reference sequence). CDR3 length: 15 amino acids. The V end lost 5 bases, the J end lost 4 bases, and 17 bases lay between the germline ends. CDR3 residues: CASSEPGPQSYGYTF. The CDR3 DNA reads TGTGCCAGTAGTGAACCGGGTCCTCAATCCTATGGCTACACCTTC.

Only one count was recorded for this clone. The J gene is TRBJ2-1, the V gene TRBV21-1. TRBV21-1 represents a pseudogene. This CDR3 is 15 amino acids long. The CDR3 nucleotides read TGTGCCAGCAGCAAATGGCGTAGCTCCTACAATGAGCAGTTCTTC. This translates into CASSKWRSSYNEQFF.

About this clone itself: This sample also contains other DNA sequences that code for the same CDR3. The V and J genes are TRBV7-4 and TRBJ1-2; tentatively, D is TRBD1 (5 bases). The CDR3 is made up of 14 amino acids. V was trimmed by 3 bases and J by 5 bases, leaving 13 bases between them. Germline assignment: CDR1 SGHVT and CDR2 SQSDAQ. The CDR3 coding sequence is TGTGCCAGCAGCTTGGACGACAGCTATTATGGCTACACCTTC. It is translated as CASSLDDSYYGYTF.

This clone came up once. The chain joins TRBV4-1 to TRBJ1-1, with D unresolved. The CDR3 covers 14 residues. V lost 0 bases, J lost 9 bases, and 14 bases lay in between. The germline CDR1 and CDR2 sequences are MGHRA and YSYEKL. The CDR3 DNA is TGCGCCAGCAGCCAAGAAAGGGCCCGGAGGCAAGCTTTCTTT. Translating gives CASSQERARRQAFF.

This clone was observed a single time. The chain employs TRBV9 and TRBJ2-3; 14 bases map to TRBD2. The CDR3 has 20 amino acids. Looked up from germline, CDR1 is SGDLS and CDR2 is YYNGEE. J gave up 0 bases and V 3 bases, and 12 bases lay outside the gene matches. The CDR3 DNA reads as TGTGCCAGCAGCGCCGGACTAGCGGGGGGCGGAGGTAGTAGCACAGATACGCAGTATTTT. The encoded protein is CASSAGLAGGGGSSTDTQYF.

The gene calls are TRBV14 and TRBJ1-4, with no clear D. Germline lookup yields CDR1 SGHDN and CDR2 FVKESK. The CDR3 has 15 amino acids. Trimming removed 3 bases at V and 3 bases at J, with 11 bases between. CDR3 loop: CASSQLLGANEKLFF. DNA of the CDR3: TGTGCCAGCAGCCAGCTTCTTGGGGCTAATGAAAAACTGTTTTTT.

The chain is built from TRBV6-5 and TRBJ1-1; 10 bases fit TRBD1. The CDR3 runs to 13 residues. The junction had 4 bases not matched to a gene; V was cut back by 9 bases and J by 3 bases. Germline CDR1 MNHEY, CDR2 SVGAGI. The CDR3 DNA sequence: TGTGCCAGTCGGACAGGGGGATACACTGAAGCTTTCTTT. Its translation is CASRTGGYTEAFF.

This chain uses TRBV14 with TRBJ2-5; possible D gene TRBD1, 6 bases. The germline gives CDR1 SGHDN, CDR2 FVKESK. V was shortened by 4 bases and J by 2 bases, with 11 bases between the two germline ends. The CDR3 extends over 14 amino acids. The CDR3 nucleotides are TGTGCCAGCAGCCGGGACACAACTCAAGAGACCCAGTACTTC. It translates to CASSRDTTQETQYF.

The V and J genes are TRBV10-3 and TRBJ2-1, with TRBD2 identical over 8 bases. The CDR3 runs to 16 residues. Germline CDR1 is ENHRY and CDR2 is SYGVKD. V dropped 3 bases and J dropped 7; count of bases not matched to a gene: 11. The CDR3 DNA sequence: TGTGCCATCAGTGAAAATTCCGGGGGGGCCTGGAATGAGCAGTTCTTC. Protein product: CAISENSGGAWNEQFF.

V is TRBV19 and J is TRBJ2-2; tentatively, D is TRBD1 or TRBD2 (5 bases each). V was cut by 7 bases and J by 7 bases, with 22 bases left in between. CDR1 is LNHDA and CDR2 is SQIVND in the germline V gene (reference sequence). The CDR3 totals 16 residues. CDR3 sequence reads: CASNPRRGLGSGELFF. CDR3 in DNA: TGTGCCAGTAACCCTAGAAGGGGCCTGGGGAGCGGGGAGCTGTTTTTT.

The CDR3 here is CASSLRSQGGVANYEQYF. In DNA form, the CDR3 reads TGCGCCAGCAGCTTGCGGTCTCAGGGAGGGGTAGCAAACTACGAGCAGTACTTC. The chain links TRBV5-1 to TRBJ2-7, with 7 bases aligning to TRBD2. Germline V gives CDR1 SGHRS, CDR2 YFSETQ. With V trimmed by 1 base and J by 3 bases, 16 bases remained unmatched. This CDR3 has 18 amino acids.

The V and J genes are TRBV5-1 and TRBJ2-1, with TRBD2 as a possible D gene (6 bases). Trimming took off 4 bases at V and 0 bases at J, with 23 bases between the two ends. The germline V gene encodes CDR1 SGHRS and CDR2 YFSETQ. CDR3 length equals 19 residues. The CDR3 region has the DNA TGCGCCAGCAGCCGATATATCGGGACTCCTTCGAGCTCCTACAATGAGCAGTTCTTC. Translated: CASSRYIGTPSSSYNEQFF.

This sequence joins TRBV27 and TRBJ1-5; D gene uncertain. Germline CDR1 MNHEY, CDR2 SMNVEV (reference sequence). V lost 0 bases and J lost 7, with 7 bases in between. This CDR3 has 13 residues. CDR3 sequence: CASSLSWGQPQHF. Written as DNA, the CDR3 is TGTGCCAGCAGTTTATCCTGGGGACAGCCCCAGCATTTT.

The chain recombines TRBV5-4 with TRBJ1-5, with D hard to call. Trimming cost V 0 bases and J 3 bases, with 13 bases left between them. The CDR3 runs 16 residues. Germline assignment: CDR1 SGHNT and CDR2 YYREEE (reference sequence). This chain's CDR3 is CASSLGPSSINQPQHF. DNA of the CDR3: TGTGCCAGCAGCTTGGGCCCCAGTAGTATCAATCAGCCCCAGCATTTT.

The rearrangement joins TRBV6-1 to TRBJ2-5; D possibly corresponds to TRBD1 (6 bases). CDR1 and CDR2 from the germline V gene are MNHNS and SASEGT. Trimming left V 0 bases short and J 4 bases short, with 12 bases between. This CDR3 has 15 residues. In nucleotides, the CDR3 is TGTGCCAGCAGTGAAGCGGGCCAGGGGCGAGAGACCCAGTACTTC. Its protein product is CASSEAGQGRETQYF.

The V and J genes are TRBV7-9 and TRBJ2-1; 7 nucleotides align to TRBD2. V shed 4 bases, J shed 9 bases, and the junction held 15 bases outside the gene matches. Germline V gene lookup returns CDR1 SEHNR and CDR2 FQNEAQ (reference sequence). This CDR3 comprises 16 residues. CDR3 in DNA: TGTGCCAGCAGCTACCAGTCTAAAAGCGGGAATGGTGAGCAGTTCTTC. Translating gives CASSYQSKSGNGEQFF.

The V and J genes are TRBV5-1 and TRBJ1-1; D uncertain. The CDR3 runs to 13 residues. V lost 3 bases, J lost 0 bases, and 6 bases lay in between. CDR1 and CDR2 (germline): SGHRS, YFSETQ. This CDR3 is CASSSLLNTEAFF. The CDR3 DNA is TGCGCCAGCAGCTCTCTACTGAACACTGAAGCTTTCTTT.

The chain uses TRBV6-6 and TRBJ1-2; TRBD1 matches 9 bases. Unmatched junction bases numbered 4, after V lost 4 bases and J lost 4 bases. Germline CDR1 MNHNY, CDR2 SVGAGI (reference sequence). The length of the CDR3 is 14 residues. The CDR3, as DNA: TGTGCCAGCAGTTCCAGGGACAGGGCCTATGGCTACACCTTC. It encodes CASSSRDRAYGYTF.

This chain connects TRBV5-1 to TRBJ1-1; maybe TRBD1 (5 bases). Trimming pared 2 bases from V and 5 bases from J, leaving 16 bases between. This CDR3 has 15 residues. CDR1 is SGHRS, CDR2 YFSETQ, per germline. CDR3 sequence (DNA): TGCGCCAGCAGCTTTGATGGGCCGGGGGGAACTGAAGCTTTCTTT. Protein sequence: CASSFDGPGGTEAFF.

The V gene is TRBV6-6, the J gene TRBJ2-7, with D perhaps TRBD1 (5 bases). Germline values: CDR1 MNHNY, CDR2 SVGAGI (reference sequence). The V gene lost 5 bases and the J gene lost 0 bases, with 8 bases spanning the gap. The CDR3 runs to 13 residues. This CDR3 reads CASSTGISYEQYF. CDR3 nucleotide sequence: TGTGCCAGCAGTACAGGTATCTCCTACGAGCAGTACTTC.

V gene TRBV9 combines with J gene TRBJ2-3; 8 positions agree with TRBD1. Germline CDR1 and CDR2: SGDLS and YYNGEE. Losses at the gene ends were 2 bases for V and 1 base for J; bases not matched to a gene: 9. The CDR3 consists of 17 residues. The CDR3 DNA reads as TGTGCCAGCAGCGTGTATCCGGGGACAGGTGGCACAGATACGCAGTATTTT. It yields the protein CASSVYPGTGGTDTQYF.